Below, 20 T cell receptor beta chains from the same sample are listed, as sequenced in a study of blood T cell repertoires in COVID-19. Sequencing was performed with immunoSEQ multiplex PCR; in TCRdb, only in-frame clones are kept and a portion is missing. The sample holds some 20,000 clones, 70% to 90% seen once. The material sequenced was peripheral blood. The receptors come from a middle-aged man with active COVID-19.

The table lists this clone with a few counts. The chain couples TRBV12-5 to TRBJ2-1, with 8 bases lining up with TRBD1. V trimming: 7 bases; J trimming: 3 bases; junction bases outside the gene matches: 8. The CDR3 loop spans 15 amino acids. Germline V gives CDR1 LGHNT, CDR2 FRNRAP. CDR3 sequence (DNA): TGTGCTAGTGACCCGGGACAGGAATTCTACAATGAGCAGTTCTTC. Its protein product is CASDPGQEFYNEQFF.

The V and J genes are TRBV18 and TRBJ2-2; TRBD1 aligns across 10 bases. The CDR3 extends over 17 amino acids. Germline V lookup: CDR1 KGHSH, CDR2 LQKENI. With V trimmed by 2 bases and J by 0 bases, 3 bases remained unmatched. The CDR3 nucleotides read TGTGCCAGCTCACCAGCTGGACAGGGGGCGAACACCGGGGAGCTGTTTTTT. Translated, it gives CASSPAGQGANTGELFF.

Sample share makes this clone hyperexpanded. The J gene is TRBJ2-7, the V gene TRBV2, with 7 bases that match TRBD2. The V and J ends lost 7 bases and 4 bases, in that order; junction bases with no gene match: 16. The germline V gene has CDR1 SNHLY and CDR2 FYNNEI. The CDR3 extends over 16 amino acids. The CDR3 region is CASIRLDTGTIYEQYF. CDR3 DNA: TGTGCCAGCATCAGGCTTGATACCGGGACTATATACGAGCAGTACTTC.

Only a few counts were recorded for this clone. This rearrangement joins TRBV29-1 to TRBJ2-7; D may be TRBD2 (6 bases). Germline V gene data show CDR1 as SQVTM and CDR2 as ANQGSEA. This CDR3 contains 14 residues. V was clipped by 1 base and J by 4 bases, with 14 bases between them. This CDR3 reads CSVEVTGDSYEQYF. The CDR3 coding sequence is TGCAGCGTTGAAGTGACGGGAGACTCTTACGAGCAGTACTTC.

The chain combines TRBV5-1 with TRBJ1-1; 7 positions match TRBD1. The CDR3 has 12 residues. Germline V lookup: CDR1 SGHRS, CDR2 YFSETQ. J was trimmed by 7 bases and V by 0 bases; bases with no gene match: 0. In DNA form, the CDR3 reads TGCGCCAGCAGCTTGGGACAGGGTGAAGCTTTCTTT. Translated, it gives CASSLGQGEAFF.

This chain joins TRBV5-1 and TRBJ2-7; the D gene is possibly TRBD1 (5 bases). V lost 0 bases and J 3 bases, leaving 7 bases between the germline ends. CDR3 length: 13 amino acids. Germline values: CDR1 SGHRS, CDR2 YFSETQ. The CDR3 coding sequence is TGCGCCAGCAGCTTGGAAGACAGCTACGAGCAGTACTTC. It codes for CASSLEDSYEQYF.

This chain joins TRBV27 and TRBJ1-1; 9 positions agree with TRBD1. J was trimmed by 0 bases and V by 2 bases; bases with no gene match: 4. This CDR3 region has 16 residues. CDR1 is MNHEY and CDR2 is SMNVEV in the germline V gene (reference sequence). The CDR3 region is CASSLGWDRVNTEAFF. DNA of the CDR3: TGTGCCAGCAGTTTAGGCTGGGACAGGGTGAACACTGAAGCTTTCTTT.

This clone was found a few times. The rearrangement uses TRBV10-1 and TRBJ2-7; D remains ambiguous. The CDR3 covers 15 residues. Per the germline V gene, CDR1 is WNHNN and CDR2 is SYGVQD (reference sequence). V was cut by 4 bases and J by 5 bases, with 18 bases left in between. CDR3 DNA sequence: TGCGCCAGCAGTGGGAAAGGCCACCAAAGCGACGAGCAGTACTTC. As protein: CASSGKGHQSDEQYF.

The CDR3 here is CASSQGFPSTDTQYF. Here the CDR3 DNA reads TGCGCCAGCAGCCAAGGTTTTCCTAGCACAGATACGCAGTATTTT. This chain connects TRBV4-1 to TRBJ2-3; D unclear. The germline V gene has CDR1 MGHRA and CDR2 YSYEKL. V was pared by 1 base and J by 0 bases, with 8 bases between. The CDR3 runs 15 residues.

In the case of this clone: Compared with germline, one end of the junction differs, possibly owing to a read error. For the CDR3, the DNA is TGCGCCCGCAGCCGGCGGGGGGGGCCCGGGGCCAACGCGGCCAACGTCCTGACTTTC. It specifies CARSRRGGPGANAANVLTF. This sequence joins TRBV5-1 and TRBJ2-6, with 9 bases matching TRBD2. This CDR3 contains 19 residues. The germline V gene has CDR1 SGHRS and CDR2 YFSETQ.

The sample holds one count of this clone. The J gene is TRBJ1-4, the V gene TRBV19, with TRBD1 identical over 8 bases. This CDR3 region has 15 residues. Germline V gives CDR1 LNHDA, CDR2 SQIVND (reference sequence). The junction had 12 bases not matched to a gene; V was cut back by 5 bases and J by 10 bases. The CDR3 nucleotides are TGTGCCAGTAGTCCCCGACAGGGGAGGATCACAAAACTGTTTTTT. Its protein is CASSPRQGRITKLFF.

This sequence joins TRBV15 and TRBJ1-2; possible D gene TRBD1, 5 bases. This CDR3 is 15 amino acids long. V was clipped by 0 bases and J by 3 bases, with 11 bases between them. Germline-derived CDR1 and CDR2 are LNHNV and YYDKDF (reference sequence). CDR3 sequence reads: CATSREAGWDYGYTF. The CDR3 region has the DNA TGTGCCACCAGCAGAGAGGCAGGGTGGGACTATGGCTACACCTTC.

The chain carries TRBV7-9 and TRBJ2-5, with D maybe TRBD1 (6 bases). CDR3 length equals 16 residues. CDR1 SEHNR and CDR2 FQNEAQ come from the germline V gene (reference sequence). V was pared by 3 bases and J by 5 bases, with 19 bases between. CDR3 DNA sequence: TGTGCCAGCAGCTTTCGGACAGCATTGAAAGAGGAGACCCAGTACTTC. It is translated as CASSFRTALKEETQYF.

The chain joins TRBV12-3 or TRBV12-4 to TRBJ1-2, with D uncertain. The CDR3 totals 11 residues. Trimming cost V 8 bases and J 7 bases, with 11 bases left between them. The CDR3 spells CASCYSSGYTF. CDR3 nucleotide sequence: TGTGCCAGCTGTTACTCGAGTGGCTACACCTTC.

The chain carries TRBV19 and TRBJ1-1; no reliable D call. Trimming removed 5 bases from V and 1 base from J, with 8 bases in between. The CDR3 has 13 residues. Germline V gene sequence: CDR1 LNHDA, CDR2 SQIVND (reference sequence). The DNA of the CDR3 is TGTGCCAGTAGTTTCGCGGAGAACACTGAAGCTTTCTTT. Its translation is CASSFAENTEAFF.

The chain combines TRBV4-1 with TRBJ1-1; D gene unclear. V gave up 0 bases and J gave up 3 bases, with 11 bases separating them. Germline CDR1 is MGHRA and CDR2 is YSYEKL. The CDR3 is 15 amino acids. The CDR3 is CASSQEVGRDTEAFF. In nucleotides, the CDR3 is TGCGCCAGCAGCCAAGAGGTAGGGAGGGACACTGAAGCTTTCTTT.

The genes are TRBV18 and TRBJ2-1; unclear D gene. This CDR3 region has 17 residues. V lost 3 bases to trimming and J lost 6 bases, with 21 bases between them. Germline-derived CDR1 and CDR2 are KGHSH and LQKENI. The CDR3 is CASSPVSGSGMGNEQFF. The DNA of the CDR3 is TGTGCCAGCTCACCGGTTTCTGGCTCAGGCATGGGCAATGAGCAGTTCTTC.

The chain uses TRBV6-5 and TRBJ2-2, with D possibly being TRBD1 (6 bases). This CDR3 is built from 15 residues. Trimming took 7 bases from V and 5 from J, leaving 17 bases between them. Germline V gives CDR1 MNHEY, CDR2 SVGAGI. The CDR3: CASTYWGPGTGELFF. CDR3 nucleotide sequence: TGTGCCAGCACCTACTGGGGGCCGGGGACCGGGGAGCTGTTTTTT.

This clone was seen only once. The V gene is TRBV4-1, the J gene TRBJ1-3; a possible D gene is TRBD1 (6 bases). Trimming took off 3 bases at V and 0 bases at J, with 15 bases between the two ends. Looked up from germline, CDR1 is MGHRA and CDR2 is YSYEKL. The CDR3 loop spans 17 amino acids. The CDR3 DNA is TGCGCCAGCAGCCATGTGGACAGTCTCTTCTCTGGAAACACCATATATTTT. As protein: CASSHVDSLFSGNTIYF.

The rearrangement joins TRBV10-3 to TRBJ1-1; the D gene is possibly TRBD1 (5 bases). CDR3 length equals 16 residues. Germline V gene sequence: CDR1 ENHRY, CDR2 SYGVKD. Trimming stripped 3 bases from V and 3 bases from J, with 17 bases between. As DNA, the CDR3 is TGTGCCATCAGTGAATGGCAGGGTAGGGCGTACACTGAAGCTTTCTTT. Encoded protein: CAISEWQGRAYTEAFF.